This T cell receptor (beta chain) was found in a study of T cell responses to AZD1222 COVID-19 vaccine. TCRdb keeps only in-frame clones here, not all; method: immunoSEQ multiplex PCR. This sample has approximately 130,000 clones, with 80% to 90% found just once. With respect to this clone: The target antigen is unknown.

Recipients boosted at about 4 weeks or about 12 weeks are pooled. The V and J ends lost 5 bases and 0 bases, in that order; junction bases with no gene match: 4. CDR3 size: 16 residues. Germline CDR1 and CDR2: SGHRS and YFSETQ. The study's findings and limits: Clonal diversity may have been underestimated in mostly white British donors.

J is TRBJ2-6 and V is TRBV5-1; 8 nucleotides match TRBD1. The sample in question was peripheral blood, obtained 28 days after the second AZD1222 dose. This receptor was taken from an adult who received the AZD1222 COVID-19 vaccine. This chain's CDR3 is CASRGQANSGANVLTF. CDR3 DNA sequence: TGCGCCAGCAGGGGACAGGCAAACTCTGGGGCCAACGTCCTGACTTTC.